The clone carrying this T cell receptor beta chain has more than one count but fewer than ten. One entry per CDR3 protein, called by TCRdb with MiXCR from the RT-PCR reads. This table holds some 960,000 distinct CDR3 sequences, roughly 17% found once. Trimming cost V 0 bases and J 9 bases; bases outside gene matches: 7. Germline V CDR1 and CDR2: DFQATT, SNEGSKA (reference sequence). The CDR3 extends over 16 amino acids. The record originates from a study of patients and donors after allogeneic stem cell transplantation. The clonotype originates from a human donor who was either an allogeneic HSCT recipient or a stem cell or donor lymphocyte infusion donor (not recorded which). It is not recorded whose cells these are; they may come from a transplant donor. The material sequenced was blood, either unsorted or a sorted T cell fraction (not recorded which). The chain links TRBV20-1 to TRBJ2-1; 14 positions agree with TRBD2. The CDR3 DNA reads as TGCAGTGCTAGAGACCCGACTAGCGGGAGGGAAGGTGAGCAGTTCTTC. Encoded protein: CSARDPTSGREGEQFF.